These 16 T cell receptor beta chains came from one sample sequenced in a study of cytomegalovirus exposure and HLA in healthy donors. With 60 Vbeta and 13 Jbeta primers, the PCR was carried out. Libraries were prepared by immunoSEQ multiplex PCR; TCRdb keeps only in-frame clonotypes and omits some of them. The repertoire holds some 110,000 clones, with roughly 79% as singletons. The sequenced material came from PBMCs. The receptors shown here come from a woman in her late teens or twenties in good health and CMV-seronegative.

The chain uses TRBV19 and TRBJ2-5, with D maybe TRBD1 (6 bases). Between the trimmed V and J ends, which lost 4 bases and 5 bases, there was a span of 17 bases. In germline, CDR1 is LNHDA, CDR2 SQIVND (reference sequence). The CDR3 length is 15 residues. The CDR3 DNA sequence: TGTGCCAGTAGTACCCACAGGGTCGGGACGGAGACCCAGTACTTC. Amino acids: CASSTHRVGTETQYF.

This chain connects TRBV19 to TRBJ2-2, with 10 bases identical to TRBD1. With V trimmed by 8 bases and J by 6 bases, 6 bases remained unmatched. Germline assignment: CDR1 LNHDA and CDR2 SQIVND (reference sequence). The CDR3 covers 14 residues. CDR3 DNA sequence: TGTGCCAGTTCCCCGGACAGGGGGGCCGGGGAGCTGTTTTTT. Its translation: CASSPDRGAGELFF.

The chain has TRBV13 and TRBJ1-2; D not resolved. Trimming removed 5 bases at V and 7 bases at J, with 20 bases between. Germline loops: CDR1 PRHDT, CDR2 FYEKMQ (reference sequence). CDR3 length equals 15 residues. In DNA, the CDR3 is TGTGCCAGCAGCCCCTATTTTACGGGGTCGGGTGGCTACACCTTC. This encodes CASSPYFTGSGGYTF.

The J gene is TRBJ2-6, the V gene TRBV5-1, with no clear D. V was shortened by 3 bases and J by 3 bases, with 13 bases between the two germline ends. Looked up from germline, CDR1 is SGHRS and CDR2 is YFSETQ. CDR3 length: 16 amino acids. CDR3 loop: CASSSTPGYGANVLTF. In nucleotides, the CDR3 is TGCGCCAGCAGCTCGACCCCAGGCTATGGGGCCAACGTCCTGACTTTC.

A few counts support this clone. The chain has TRBV7-9 and TRBJ2-5; 7 bases align to TRBD1. Germline values: CDR1 SEHNR, CDR2 FQNEAQ (reference sequence). The junction had 7 bases not matched to a gene; V was cut back by 5 bases and J by 1 base. This CDR3 has 15 amino acids. The CDR3 nucleotides read TGTGCCAGCAGCGAAAACAGGGGCTTCCAAGAGACCCAGTACTTC. The encoded protein is CASSENRGFQETQYF. The full variable domain, in which reference TRBV7-9 and TRBJ2-5 provide the parts outside the CDR3, is DTGVSQNPRHKITKRGQNVTFRCDPISEHNRLYWYRQTLGQGPEFLTYFQNEAQLEKSRLLSDRFSAERPKGSFSTLEIQRTEQGDSAMYLCASSENRGFQETQYFGPGTRLLVL.

V and J are TRBV14 and TRBJ2-1, with D possibly being TRBD1 (5 bases). This CDR3 has 13 amino acids. Per the germline V gene, CDR1 is SGHDN and CDR2 is FVKESK. V was clipped by 4 bases and J by 6 bases, with 10 bases between them. The CDR3 region is CASSPETVNEQFF. The CDR3 DNA reads as TGTGCCAGCAGCCCTGAGACAGTCAATGAGCAGTTCTTC. The full variable domain, in which reference TRBV14 and TRBJ2-1 provide the parts outside the CDR3, is EAGVTQFPSHSVIEKGQTVTLRCDPISGHDNLYWYRRVMGKEIKFLLHFVKESKQDESGMPNNRFLAERTGGTYSTLKVQPAELEDSGVYFCASSPETVNEQFFGPGTRLTVL.

The chain joins TRBV6-1 to TRBJ1-1; unclear D gene. Between the trimmed V and J ends, which lost 6 bases and 4 bases, there was a span of 12 bases. The CDR3 totals 13 residues. Germline V gene lookup returns CDR1 MNHNS and CDR2 SASEGT. The CDR3, as DNA: TGTGCCAGCAGGAGAGCGGGGTCCACTGAAGCTTTCTTT. Translated: CASRRAGSTEAFF.

A single count supports this clone. The rearrangement joins TRBV5-8 to TRBJ1-2; 7 bases are a match to TRBD1. The V gene end was trimmed by 0 bases and the J gene end by 4 bases; junction bases not matched to a gene: 9. Germline CDR1 and CDR2: SGHTS and YDEGEE. This CDR3 has 16 residues. Here the CDR3 DNA reads TGTGCCAGCAGCTTGGCCATGGACAGGAAGGTCTATGGCTACACCTTC. Protein product: CASSLAMDRKVYGYTF.

The chain joins TRBV4-1 to TRBJ2-5; 8 nucleotides align to TRBD2. This CDR3 is built from 15 residues. The V segment lost 1 base and the J segment 5 bases; nucleotides outside the gene matches: 6. CDR1 is MGHRA, CDR2 YSYEKL, per germline. The CDR3 is CASSQGGGPDETQYF. As DNA, the CDR3 is TGCGCCAGCAGCCAAGGCGGGGGGCCGGATGAGACCCAGTACTTC.

This clone has only one observation. In DNA form, the CDR3 reads TGTGCCAGCAGCAGGAAACAGGGTGCGGCCTACGAGCAGTACTTC. Protein sequence: CASSRKQGAAYEQYF. The chain recombines TRBV5-6 with TRBJ2-7; TRBD1 is a possible D gene (6 bases). This CDR3 is 15 amino acids long. Germline loops: CDR1 SGHDT, CDR2 YYEEEE. Trimming pared 4 bases from V and 2 bases from J, leaving 16 bases between.

This rearrangement joins TRBV13 to TRBJ1-1, with D uncertain. Trimming took off 3 bases at V and 5 bases at J, with 7 bases between the two ends. Per the germline V gene, CDR1 is PRHDT and CDR2 is FYEKMQ (reference sequence). The length of the CDR3 is 12 residues. Written as DNA, the CDR3 is TGTGCCAGCAGCTTCCGGCGGACTGAAGCTTTCTTT. This encodes CASSFRRTEAFF.

This chain links TRBV2 with TRBJ2-5; D might be TRBD1 (6 bases). This CDR3 has 15 residues. Germline V gene lookup returns CDR1 SNHLY and CDR2 FYNNEI. V lost 4 bases to trimming and J lost 5 bases, with 17 bases between them. The CDR3 sequence is CASSVNRAVDETQYF. CDR3 DNA sequence: TGTGCCAGCAGTGTGAACAGGGCTGTAGATGAGACCCAGTACTTC.

V and J are TRBV2 and TRBJ2-7; TRBD1 agrees at 7 bases. Germline V gives CDR1 SNHLY, CDR2 FYNNEI. The CDR3 has 13 residues. The J segment lost 1 base and the V segment lost 6 bases, leaving 3 bases of the junction unmatched. Here the CDR3 reads CASRGDSSYEQYF. The CDR3 DNA is TGTGCCAGCAGAGGGGACAGTTCCTACGAGCAGTACTTC.

The chain recombines TRBV27 with TRBJ1-4; D is undetermined. Between the trimmed V and J ends, which lost 3 bases and 8 bases, there was a span of 10 bases. Germline CDR1 and CDR2: MNHEY and SMNVEV (reference sequence). CDR3 length: 13 amino acids. CDR3 loop: CASSFLSQEKLFF. CDR3 nucleotide sequence: TGTGCCAGCAGTTTCCTCTCACAAGAAAAACTGTTTTTT.

The chain is built from TRBV10-2 and TRBJ1-1; 7 positions match TRBD1. The CDR3 totals 16 residues. The ends lost 4 bases at V and 5 bases at J; junction bases unmatched: 13. Germline CDR1 is WSHSY and CDR2 is SAAADI. The CDR3 nucleotides are TGCGCCAGCAGTGCGTGGGCAGGGGGGCCCCTTACTGAAGCTTTCTTT. It encodes CASSAWAGGPLTEAFF.

The chain uses TRBV2 and TRBJ2-7; TRBD2 agrees at 11 bases. This CDR3 contains 15 residues. Germline CDR1 reads SNHLY; CDR2 reads FYNNEI. The ends lost 6 bases at V and 3 bases at J; junction bases unmatched: 7. CDR3 region: CASSYSGGEFYEQYF. CDR3 nucleotide sequence: TGTGCCAGCAGCTATAGCGGGGGGGAATTCTACGAGCAGTACTTC.